The clone carrying this TCR beta chain occurred a few times. Its antigen is unidentified. From germline, CDR1 is MNHNY and CDR2 SVGAGI (reference sequence). The V segment lost 8 bases and the J segment 2 bases; nucleotides outside the gene matches: 2. This CDR3 contains 13 residues. This specimen comes from a study of T-cell memory formation after mild COVID-19. Study at large: For the most part, TCR clusters were specific to one donor.

Whole-study findings and limits: CD4/CD8 balance characterized clones contracting day 15 to 85, and CD4+ skew characterized later expanders.

Amplification by 5'RACE using constant-segment primers produced TCR alpha and TCR beta cDNA libraries that carried sample barcodes and UMIs. TCRdb re-called the 5' RACE reads with MiXCR, one entry per CDR3 protein. The table has 400,000 to 450,000 distinct CDR3 sequences, 18% seen once; the top ten hold roughly 21%. The receptor comes from a man between 18 and 29 years old who had mild COVID-19 (a few samples of this study predate the infection). Cell type and time point are not known. The chain uses TRBV6-6 and TRBJ2-3; 9 positions match TRBD2. Input material: PBMCs or a T cell subset sorted from them (not recorded which). CDR3 nucleotide sequence: TGTGCCAGCCTAGCGGGGATCACAGATACGCAGTATTTT. Its translation: CASLAGITDTQYF.